The 27 T cell receptor beta chains below were found in one sample sequenced in a study of shared clonotypes between healthy human individuals. Here immunoSEQ multiplex PCR was the method, and the copy in TCRdb shows in-frame clones only, minus some. Of about 480,000 clones listed, approximately 85% are singletons. The sequenced material came from PBMCs. The receptors here all came from a woman aged 35 to 49 in good health. Some clones in this sample may be carry-over from other donors' samples.

The chain uses TRBV9 and TRBJ2-2; 10 positions match TRBD2. Per the germline V gene, CDR1 is SGDLS and CDR2 is YYNGEE. V lost 3 bases, J lost 5 bases, and 7 bases stayed unmatched. The CDR3 runs to 16 residues. CDR3: CASSAPGLAETGELFF. Written as DNA, the CDR3 is TGTGCCAGCAGCGCGCCAGGACTAGCGGAGACCGGGGAGCTGTTTTTT.

V gene TRBV11-2 combines with J gene TRBJ2-1; maybe TRBD2 (6 bases). Trimming removed 5 bases at V and 4 bases at J, with 12 bases between. CDR1 and CDR2 from the germline V gene are SGHAT and FQNNGV. There are 14 residues in the CDR3. This CDR3 is CASSPGRQYNEQFF. The CDR3 DNA reads TGTGCCAGCAGCCCCGGGAGACAGTACAATGAGCAGTTCTTC.

CDR3 DNA: TGTGCCAGCAGTCCAATAGCGGCCTCCTACGAGCAGTACTTC. This gives the protein CASSPIAASYEQYF. The V gene is TRBV27, the J gene TRBJ2-7, with D possibly matching TRBD2 (6 bases). Germline CDR1 reads MNHEY; CDR2 reads SMNVEV (reference sequence). The CDR3 loop spans 14 amino acids. The V gene lost 5 bases and the J gene lost 0 bases, with 11 bases spanning the gap.

This chain uses TRBV5-1 with TRBJ2-1; no clear D gene. V was shortened by 0 bases and J by 5 bases, with 6 bases between the two germline ends. The V gene's germline CDR1 is SGHRS and CDR2 YFSETQ. CDR3 length: 13 amino acids. CDR3 sequence (DNA): TGCGCCAGCAGCTTGGGAGTAGACAATGAGCAGTTCTTC. This codes for CASSLGVDNEQFF.

Of note for this clone: At the DNA level, this CDR3 is encoded by other sequences in the same sample as well. J is TRBJ1-1 and V is TRBV19; 8 nucleotides match TRBD1. Germline loops: CDR1 LNHDA, CDR2 SQIVND (reference sequence). There are 14 residues in the CDR3. With V trimmed by 6 bases and J by 5 bases, 8 bases remained unmatched. In nucleotides, the CDR3 is TGTGCCAGTAGCCTAGGACAGGGAGGAACTGAAGCTTTCTTT. This gives the protein CASSLGQGGTEAFF. Combining the CDR3 with reference TRBV19 and TRBJ1-1 gives the whole variable domain DGGITQSPKYLFRKEGQNVTLSCEQNLNHDAMYWYRQDPGQGLRLIYYSQIVNDFQKGDIAEGYSVSREKKESFPLTVTSAQKNPTAFYLCASSLGQGGTEAFFGQGTRLTVV.

The V call is TRBV4-3, the J call TRBJ2-3; 9 bases are a match to TRBD1. The CDR3 covers 16 residues. From germline, CDR1 is LGHNA and CDR2 YSLEER. Trimming cost V 1 base and J 5 bases; bases outside gene matches: 7. This CDR3 is CASSQAGGQGGDTQYF. The CDR3 DNA reads TGCGCCAGCAGCCAAGCTGGGGGACAGGGTGGAGATACGCAGTATTTT.

V and J are TRBV7-9 and TRBJ2-2; TRBD2 matches 14 bases. Germline CDR1 SEHNR, CDR2 FQNEAQ (reference sequence). The V segment lost 2 bases and the J segment 4 bases; nucleotides outside the gene matches: 6. CDR3 size: 18 residues. The CDR3 nucleotides are TGTGCCAGCAGCTTACCCCCGGGACTAGCGGGAGTCACCGGGGAGCTGTTTTTT. Residues: CASSLPPGLAGVTGELFF.

The J gene is TRBJ1-2, the V gene TRBV14; D ambiguous. The CDR3 spans 13 residues. Trimming took 0 bases from V and 4 from J, leaving 6 bases between them. Germline V CDR1 and CDR2: SGHDN, FVKESK. CDR3 nucleotides: TGTGCCAGCAGCCAAGAAAAGTTCTATGGCTACACCTTC. Translating it yields CASSQEKFYGYTF.

This clone was found many times. This chain joins TRBV15 and TRBJ2-1, with TRBD2 identical over 12 bases. Germline V gives CDR1 LNHNV, CDR2 YYDKDF (reference sequence). Unmatched junction bases numbered 6, after V lost 0 bases and J lost 9 bases. CDR3 length equals 16 residues. CDR3 region: CATSRDRLAGAVEQFF. In DNA form, the CDR3 reads TGTGCCACCAGCAGAGATAGACTAGCGGGAGCCGTTGAGCAGTTCTTC.

This sequence joins TRBV9 and TRBJ2-5, with 13 bases that match TRBD2. V gave up 5 bases and J gave up 1 base; unmatched junction bases: 5. The CDR3 is 16 residues long. CDR1 is SGDLS, CDR2 YYNGEE, per germline. The CDR3 nucleotides read TGTGCCAGCAGTACAGGGACTAGCGGGACCCAAGAGACCCAGTACTTC. Residues: CASSTGTSGTQETQYF.

This clone came up a few times. CDR3 region: CSVEGDSTYEQYF. CDR3 nucleotide sequence: TGCAGCGTTGAGGGGGACAGCACCTACGAGCAGTACTTC. V and J are TRBV29-1 and TRBJ2-7; 7 bases align to TRBD1. Germline V lookup: CDR1 SQVTM, CDR2 ANQGSEA. CDR3 length: 13 amino acids. V dropped 3 bases and J dropped 2; count of bases not matched to a gene: 4.

The gene calls are TRBV7-9 and TRBJ2-1; TRBD1 agrees at 7 bases. The germline V gene has CDR1 SEHNR and CDR2 FQNEAQ (reference sequence). The CDR3 is 15 residues long. V trimming: 5 bases; J trimming: 3 bases; junction bases outside the gene matches: 7. CDR3 residues: CASSPGQASYNEQFF. CDR3 nucleotide sequence: TGTGCCAGCAGCCCAGGACAGGCCAGCTACAATGAGCAGTTCTTC.

The chain uses TRBV7-9 and TRBJ2-2; D might be TRBD1 (5 bases). This CDR3 region has 16 residues. Germline lookup yields CDR1 SEHNR and CDR2 FQNEAQ (reference sequence). Deletions cut 5 bases from V and 1 base from J, with 14 bases between. CDR3 residues: CASSPGLEKNTGELFF. CDR3 DNA sequence: TGTGCCAGCAGCCCAGGGTTAGAGAAGAACACCGGGGAGCTGTTTTTT.

The gene calls are TRBV18 and TRBJ2-1; D not resolved. Germline V gives CDR1 KGHSH, CDR2 LQKENI. This CDR3 has 17 residues. Trimming removed 3 bases at V and 0 bases at J, with 15 bases between. CDR3 coding DNA: TGTGCCAGCTCACCCCTAGAGGCGGAGTACTCCTACAATGAGCAGTTCTTC. Residues: CASSPLEAEYSYNEQFF.

This rearrangement joins TRBV19 to TRBJ2-1; 9 nucleotides match TRBD2. The CDR3 is 16 amino acids. The V and J ends lost 3 bases and 2 bases, in that order; junction bases with no gene match: 5. Germline assignment: CDR1 LNHDA and CDR2 SQIVND (reference sequence). The CDR3 is CASSIPREGTYNEQFF. The CDR3 DNA sequence: TGTGCCAGTAGTATTCCGCGGGAGGGTACCTACAATGAGCAGTTCTTC. Looking up the rest from reference TRBV19 and TRBJ2-1 gives the full variable domain: DGGITQSPKYLFRKEGQNVTLSCEQNLNHDAMYWYRQDPGQGLRLIYYSQIVNDFQKGDIAEGYSVSREKKESFPLTVTSAQKNPTAFYLCASSIPREGTYNEQFFGPGTRLTVL.

The CDR3 DNA reads as TGTGCCAGCAACTTTGGAGGGGGCCAAGGCACCGGGGAGCTGTTTTTT. It translates to CASNFGGGQGTGELFF. The chain combines TRBV19 with TRBJ2-2; possibly TRBD1 for D (7 bases). The CDR3 spans 16 residues. CDR1 LNHDA and CDR2 SQIVND come from the germline V gene (reference sequence). V lost 9 bases and J lost 4, with 21 bases in between.

This clone was found a few times. This sequence joins TRBV9 and TRBJ2-1; 9 nucleotides match TRBD2. Germline assignment: CDR1 SGDLS and CDR2 YYNGEE. The CDR3 covers 15 residues. V shed 4 bases, J shed 5 bases, and the junction held 7 bases outside the gene matches. The CDR3 DNA reads as TGTGCCAGCAGCACACTAGCGGGTCTTAACAATGAGCAGTTCTTC. Translating gives CASSTLAGLNNEQFF.

This clone was recorded only once. The chain employs TRBV25-1 and TRBJ2-4, with TRBD1 matching 8 bases. CDR3 length: 14 residues. The germline gives CDR1 MGHDK, CDR2 SYGVNS. The V segment lost 1 base and the J segment 8 bases; nucleotides outside the gene matches: 4. For the CDR3, the DNA is TGTGCCAGCAGTGAATCAGGACAGGGTGACATTCAGTACTTC. This codes for CASSESGQGDIQYF.

The rearrangement joins TRBV7-2 to TRBJ2-1; D ambiguous. Germline V gene data show CDR1 as SGHTA and CDR2 as FQGNSA. The CDR3 totals 12 residues. Trimming shortened V by 1 base and J by 6 bases, and 4 bases separated the two germline ends. CDR3 DNA sequence: TGTGCCAGCAGCTTAGATGCCAATGAGCAGTTCTTC. This codes for CASSLDANEQFF.

The chain couples TRBV18 to TRBJ2-1; D is undetermined. Trimming cost V 3 bases and J 5 bases, with 8 bases left between them. The germline CDR1 and CDR2 sequences are KGHSH and LQKENI. The CDR3 has 13 residues. The DNA for the CDR3 is TGTGCCAGCTCACCTTATGGCGACAATGAGCAGTTCTTC. Encoded protein: CASSPYGDNEQFF.

On this clone itself: Other DNA sequences within the sample encode an identical CDR3. The chain joins TRBV18 to TRBJ1-2; D gene uncertain. This CDR3 comprises 13 residues. The V gene lost 3 bases and the J gene lost 2 bases, with 7 bases spanning the gap. Germline V lookup: CDR1 KGHSH, CDR2 LQKENI. CDR3 sequence (DNA): TGTGCCAGCTCACCGGGCGGCAACTATGGCTACACCTTC. It yields the protein CASSPGGNYGYTF.

V is TRBV4-2 and J is TRBJ2-3, with 10 bases fitting TRBD2. The CDR3 has 16 residues. Trimming took 0 bases from V and 5 from J; bases not matched to a gene: 5. The germline gives CDR1 LGHNA, CDR2 YNFKEQ. The CDR3 region has the DNA TGTGCCAGCAGCCAAGATAGAGCTAGCGGGGGAGATACGCAGTATTTT. Its translation is CASSQDRASGGDTQYF.

The table lists this clone with many counts. The chain couples TRBV5-1 to TRBJ2-1; D may correspond to TRBD1 or TRBD2 (5 bases each). The CDR3 runs 15 residues. Per the germline V gene, CDR1 is SGHRS and CDR2 is YFSETQ. Trimming pared 0 bases from V and 8 bases from J, leaving 15 bases between. The CDR3 coding sequence is TGCGCCAGCAGCTTGGATCCAGGGAGCATCTATGAGCAGTTCTTC. Translation gives CASSLDPGSIYEQFF.

V and J are TRBV7-9 and TRBJ2-1; 8 nucleotides align to TRBD2. Losses at the gene ends were 1 base for V and 9 bases for J; bases not matched to a gene: 2. CDR1 and CDR2 (germline): SEHNR, FQNEAQ (reference sequence). This CDR3 is 13 amino acids long. CDR3 sequence: CASSLVAGSEQFF. CDR3 DNA sequence: TGTGCCAGCAGCTTAGTAGCGGGATCTGAGCAGTTCTTC.

The rearrangement uses TRBV9 and TRBJ2-5; D is perhaps TRBD1 (6 bases). This CDR3 comprises 14 residues. CDR1 is SGDLS, CDR2 YYNGEE, per germline. The V gene lost 4 bases and the J gene lost 5 bases, with 15 bases spanning the gap. In DNA form, the CDR3 reads TGTGCCAGCAGCAAACAGGGAGAGGGGGAGACCCAGTACTTC. It encodes CASSKQGEGETQYF.

V and J are TRBV9 and TRBJ2-1, with 8 bases that match TRBD2. The J segment lost 8 bases and the V segment lost 0 bases, leaving 10 bases of the junction unmatched. The germline gives CDR1 SGDLS, CDR2 YYNGEE. The CDR3 is 16 residues long. The CDR3 region has the DNA TGTGCCAGCAGCGTAGCTGGGGGACTAGGGCGGGATGAGCAGTTCTTC. This sequence encodes CASSVAGGLGRDEQFF.

Only one count was recorded for this clone. The rearrangement links TRBV9 to TRBJ2-7, with 9 bases matching TRBD1. V lost 0 bases and J lost 3; bases outside the gene matches: 4. The CDR3 loop spans 15 amino acids. The V gene's germline CDR1 is SGDLS and CDR2 YYNGEE. CDR3 sequence: CASSVGDREDYEQYF. The CDR3 nucleotides are TGTGCCAGCAGCGTAGGGGACAGGGAAGACTACGAGCAGTACTTC.